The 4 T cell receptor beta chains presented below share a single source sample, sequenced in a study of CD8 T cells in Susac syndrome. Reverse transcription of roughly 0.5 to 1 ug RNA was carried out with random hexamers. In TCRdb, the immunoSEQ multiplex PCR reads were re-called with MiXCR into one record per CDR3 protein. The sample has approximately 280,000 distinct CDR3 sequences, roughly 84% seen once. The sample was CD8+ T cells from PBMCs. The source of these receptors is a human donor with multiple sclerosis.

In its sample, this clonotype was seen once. In DNA, the CDR3 is TGTGCCAGCAGTTTATCTGGGGGCGTCGAAAAACTGTTTTTT. This codes for CASSLSGGVEKLFF. V is TRBV27 and J is TRBJ1-4; D might be TRBD1 (6 bases). Trimming stripped 0 bases from V and 8 bases from J, with 10 bases between. In germline, CDR1 is MNHEY, CDR2 SMNVEV (reference sequence). The CDR3 sequence is 14 residues long.

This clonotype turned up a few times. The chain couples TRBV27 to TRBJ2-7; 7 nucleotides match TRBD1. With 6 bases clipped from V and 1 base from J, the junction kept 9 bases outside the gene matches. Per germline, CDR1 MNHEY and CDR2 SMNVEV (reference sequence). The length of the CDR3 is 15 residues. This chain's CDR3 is CASSHRGGPSYEQYF. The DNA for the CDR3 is TGTGCCAGCAGCCACAGGGGCGGGCCTTCCTACGAGCAGTACTTC.

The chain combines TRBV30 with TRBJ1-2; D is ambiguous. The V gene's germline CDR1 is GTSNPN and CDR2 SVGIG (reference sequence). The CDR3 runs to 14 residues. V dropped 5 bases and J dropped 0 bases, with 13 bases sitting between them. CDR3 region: CAWSDAGTNYGYTF. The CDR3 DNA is TGTGCCTGGTCCGACGCCGGGACTAACTATGGCTACACCTTC.

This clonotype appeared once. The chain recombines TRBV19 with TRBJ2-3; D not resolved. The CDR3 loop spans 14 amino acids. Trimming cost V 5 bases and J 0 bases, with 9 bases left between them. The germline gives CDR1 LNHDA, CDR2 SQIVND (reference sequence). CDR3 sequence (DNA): TGTGCCAGTAGTCCGCTGGACAGCACAGATACGCAGTATTTT. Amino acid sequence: CASSPLDSTDTQYF. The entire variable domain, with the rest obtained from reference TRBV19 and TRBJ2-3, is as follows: DGGITQSPKYLFRKEGQNVTLSCEQNLNHDAMYWYRQDPGQGLRLIYYSQIVNDFQKGDIAEGYSVSREKKESFPLTVTSAQKNPTAFYLCASSPLDSTDTQYFGPGTRLTVL.